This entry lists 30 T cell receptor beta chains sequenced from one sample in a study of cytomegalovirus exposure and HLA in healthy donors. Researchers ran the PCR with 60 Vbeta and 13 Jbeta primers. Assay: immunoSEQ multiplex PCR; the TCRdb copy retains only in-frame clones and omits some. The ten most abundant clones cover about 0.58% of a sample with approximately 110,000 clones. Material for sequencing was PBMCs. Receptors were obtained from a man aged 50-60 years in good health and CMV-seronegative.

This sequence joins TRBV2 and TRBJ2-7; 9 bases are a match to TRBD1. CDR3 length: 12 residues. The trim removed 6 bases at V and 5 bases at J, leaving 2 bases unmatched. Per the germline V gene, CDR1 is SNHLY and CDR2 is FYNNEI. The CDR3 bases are TGTGCCAGCAGGGACAGGGGAAACGAGCAGTACTTC. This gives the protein CASRDRGNEQYF.

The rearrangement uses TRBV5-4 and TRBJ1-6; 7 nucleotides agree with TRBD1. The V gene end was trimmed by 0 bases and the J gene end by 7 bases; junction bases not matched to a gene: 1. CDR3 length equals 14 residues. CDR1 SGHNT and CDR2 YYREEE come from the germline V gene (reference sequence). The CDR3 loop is CASSLDRGNSPLHF. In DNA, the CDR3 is TGTGCCAGCAGCTTGGACAGGGGAAATTCACCCCTCCACTTT.

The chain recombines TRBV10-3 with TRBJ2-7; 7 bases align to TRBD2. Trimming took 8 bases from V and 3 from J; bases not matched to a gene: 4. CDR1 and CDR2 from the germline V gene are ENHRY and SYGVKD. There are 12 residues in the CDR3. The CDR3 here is CAIGEGDYEQYF. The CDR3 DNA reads TGTGCCATCGGGGAGGGTGACTACGAGCAGTACTTC.

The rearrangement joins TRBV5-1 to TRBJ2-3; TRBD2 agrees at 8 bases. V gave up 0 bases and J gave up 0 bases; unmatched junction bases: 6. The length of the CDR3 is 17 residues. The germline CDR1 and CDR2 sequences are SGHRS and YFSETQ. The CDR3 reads CASSLGAGEHSTDTQYF. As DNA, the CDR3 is TGCGCCAGCAGCTTGGGAGCGGGGGAACATAGCACAGATACGCAGTATTTT.

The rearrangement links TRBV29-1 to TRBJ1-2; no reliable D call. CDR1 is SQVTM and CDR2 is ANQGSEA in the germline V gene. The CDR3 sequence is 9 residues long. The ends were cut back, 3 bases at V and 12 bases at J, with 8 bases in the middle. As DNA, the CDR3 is TGCAGCGTTGATTCCGGGAACACCTTC. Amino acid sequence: CSVDSGNTF.

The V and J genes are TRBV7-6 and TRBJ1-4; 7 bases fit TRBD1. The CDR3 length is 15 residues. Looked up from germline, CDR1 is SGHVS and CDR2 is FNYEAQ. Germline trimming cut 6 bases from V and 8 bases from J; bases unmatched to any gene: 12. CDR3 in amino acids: CASRNPGQSGEKLFF. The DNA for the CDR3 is TGTGCCAGCAGGAACCCGGGACAGAGCGGAGAAAAACTGTTTTTT.

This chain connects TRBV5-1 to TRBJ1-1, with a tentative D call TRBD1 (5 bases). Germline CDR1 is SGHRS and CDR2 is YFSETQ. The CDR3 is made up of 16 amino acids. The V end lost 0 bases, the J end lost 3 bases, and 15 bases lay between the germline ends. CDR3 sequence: CASSLARYSGYTEAFF. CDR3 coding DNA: TGCGCCAGCAGCTTGGCCAGATATTCAGGGTACACTGAAGCTTTCTTT.

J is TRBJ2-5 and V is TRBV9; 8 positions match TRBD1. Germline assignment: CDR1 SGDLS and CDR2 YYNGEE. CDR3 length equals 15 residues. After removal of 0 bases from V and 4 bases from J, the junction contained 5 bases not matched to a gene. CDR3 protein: CASSVGMDRAETQYF. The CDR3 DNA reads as TGTGCCAGCAGCGTAGGCATGGACAGGGCAGAGACCCAGTACTTC.

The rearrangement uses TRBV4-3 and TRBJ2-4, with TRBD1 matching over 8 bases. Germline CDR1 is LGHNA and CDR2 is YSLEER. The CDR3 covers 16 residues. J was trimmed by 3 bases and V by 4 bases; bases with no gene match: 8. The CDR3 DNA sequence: TGCGCCAGCAGCCCGAGGACAGGGATAGGCAAAAACATTCAGTACTTC. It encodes CASSPRTGIGKNIQYF.

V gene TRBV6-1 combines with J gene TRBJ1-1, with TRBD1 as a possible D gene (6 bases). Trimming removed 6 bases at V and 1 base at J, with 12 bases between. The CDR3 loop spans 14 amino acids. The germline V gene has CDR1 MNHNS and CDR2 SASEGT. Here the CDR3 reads CASSPDRSNTEAFF. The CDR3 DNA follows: TGTGCCAGCAGCCCGGACAGATCGAACACTGAAGCTTTCTTT.

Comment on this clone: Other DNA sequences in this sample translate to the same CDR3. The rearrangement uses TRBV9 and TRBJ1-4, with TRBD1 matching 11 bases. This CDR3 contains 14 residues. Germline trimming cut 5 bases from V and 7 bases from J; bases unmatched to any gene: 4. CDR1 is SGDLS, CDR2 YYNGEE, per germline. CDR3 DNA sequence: TGTGCCAGCAGTAGGACAGGGGGCGGTGAAAAACTGTTTTTT. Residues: CASSRTGGGEKLFF.

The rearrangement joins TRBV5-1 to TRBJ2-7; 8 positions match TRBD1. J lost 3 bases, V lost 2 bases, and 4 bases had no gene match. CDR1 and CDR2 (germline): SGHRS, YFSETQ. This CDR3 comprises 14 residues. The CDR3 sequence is CASSLNRGFYEQYF. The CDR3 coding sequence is TGCGCCAGCAGCTTAAACAGGGGGTTCTACGAGCAGTACTTC.

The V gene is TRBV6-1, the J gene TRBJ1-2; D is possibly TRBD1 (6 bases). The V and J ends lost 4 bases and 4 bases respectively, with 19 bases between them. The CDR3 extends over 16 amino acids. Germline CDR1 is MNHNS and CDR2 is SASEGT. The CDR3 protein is CASSVPRGSGTYGYTF. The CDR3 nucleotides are TGTGCCAGCAGTGTTCCGAGGGGGAGCGGCACCTATGGCTACACCTTC.

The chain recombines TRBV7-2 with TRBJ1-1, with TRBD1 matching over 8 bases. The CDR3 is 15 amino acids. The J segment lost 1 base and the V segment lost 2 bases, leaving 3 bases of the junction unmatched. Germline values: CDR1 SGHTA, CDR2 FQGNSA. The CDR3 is CASSLYGTGNTEAFF. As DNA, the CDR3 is TGTGCCAGCAGCTTATATGGGACAGGGAACACTGAAGCTTTCTTT.

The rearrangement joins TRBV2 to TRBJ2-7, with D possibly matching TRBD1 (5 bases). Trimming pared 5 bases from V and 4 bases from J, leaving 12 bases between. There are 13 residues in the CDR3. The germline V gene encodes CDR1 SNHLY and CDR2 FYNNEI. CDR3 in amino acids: CASSQETEYEQYF. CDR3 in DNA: TGTGCCAGCAGTCAGGAGACAGAATACGAGCAGTACTTC.

The chain's CDR3 is CATSRGQGAYEQYF. CDR3 nucleotides: TGTGCCACCAGCAGAGGACAGGGGGCCTACGAGCAGTACTTC. V and J are TRBV15 and TRBJ2-7, with 9 bases matching TRBD1. The CDR3 is 14 residues long. CDR1 LNHNV and CDR2 YYDKDF come from the germline V gene (reference sequence). Trimming removed 1 base from V and 2 bases from J; junction bases left unmatched: 0.

CDR3 sequence reads: CASSLDPQGHSYEQYF. As DNA, the CDR3 is TGCGCCAGCAGCTTGGACCCACAGGGACACTCCTACGAGCAGTACTTC. J is TRBJ2-7 and V is TRBV5-1; a possible D gene is TRBD1 (6 bases). V lost 0 bases to trimming and J lost 0 bases, with 13 bases between them. CDR1 SGHRS and CDR2 YFSETQ come from the germline V gene. The CDR3 is 16 residues long.

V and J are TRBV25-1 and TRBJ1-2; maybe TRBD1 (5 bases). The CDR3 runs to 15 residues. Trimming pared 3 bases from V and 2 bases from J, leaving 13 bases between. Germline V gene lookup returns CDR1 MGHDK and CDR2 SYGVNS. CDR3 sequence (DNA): TGTGCCAGCAGTGATCGCGAAAGGGGAAACTATGGCTACACCTTC. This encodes CASSDRERGNYGYTF.

CDR3 sequence (DNA): TGTGCCAGCAGCTTTTCCCCGGAGGGGAACACTGAAGCTTTCTTT. Protein sequence: CASSFSPEGNTEAFF. The chain carries TRBV5-4 and TRBJ1-1; no reliable D call. Trimming stripped 2 bases from V and 1 base from J, with 12 bases between. Germline V gene sequence: CDR1 SGHNT, CDR2 YYREEE (reference sequence). The CDR3 is 15 amino acids.

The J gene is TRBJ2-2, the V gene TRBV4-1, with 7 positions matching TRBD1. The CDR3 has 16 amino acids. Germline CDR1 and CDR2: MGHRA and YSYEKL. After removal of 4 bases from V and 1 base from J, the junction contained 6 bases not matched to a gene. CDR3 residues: CASSRETGRNTGELFF. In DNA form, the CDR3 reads TGCGCCAGCAGCCGAGAGACAGGGCGGAACACCGGGGAGCTGTTTTTT.

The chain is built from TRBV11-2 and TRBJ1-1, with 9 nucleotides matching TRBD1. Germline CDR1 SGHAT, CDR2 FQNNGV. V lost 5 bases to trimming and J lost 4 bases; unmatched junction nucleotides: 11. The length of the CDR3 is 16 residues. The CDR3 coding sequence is TGTGCCAGCAGCCTATCAACACAGGGGGCTGGCACTGAAGCTTTCTTT. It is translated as CASSLSTQGAGTEAFF.

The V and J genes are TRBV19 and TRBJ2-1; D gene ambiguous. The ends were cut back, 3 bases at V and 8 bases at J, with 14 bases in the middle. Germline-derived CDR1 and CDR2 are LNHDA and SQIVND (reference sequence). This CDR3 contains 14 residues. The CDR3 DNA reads TGTGCCAGTAGTATCCAGGTGGTGGTTGATGAGCAGTTCTTC. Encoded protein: CASSIQVVVDEQFF.

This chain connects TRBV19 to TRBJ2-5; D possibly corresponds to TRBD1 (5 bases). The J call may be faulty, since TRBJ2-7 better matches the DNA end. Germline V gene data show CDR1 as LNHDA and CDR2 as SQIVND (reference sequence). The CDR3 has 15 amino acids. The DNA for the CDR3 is TGTGCCAGTAGTAAGACAGTTGGAAGCTCCTACGAGCAGTACTTC. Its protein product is CASSKTVGSSYEQYF.

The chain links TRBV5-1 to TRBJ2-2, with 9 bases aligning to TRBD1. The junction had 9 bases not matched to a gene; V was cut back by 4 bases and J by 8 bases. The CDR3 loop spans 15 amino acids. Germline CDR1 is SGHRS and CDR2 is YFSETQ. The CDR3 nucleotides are TGCGCCAGCAGCCCAGGGACAGGGATTGTTGGGGAGCTGTTTTTT. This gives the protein CASSPGTGIVGELFF. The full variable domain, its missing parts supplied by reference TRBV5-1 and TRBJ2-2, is KAGVTQTPRYLIKTRGQQVTLSCSPISGHRSVSWYQQTPGQGLQFLFEYFSETQRNKGNFPGRFSGRQFSNSRSEMNVSTLELGDSALYLCASSPGTGIVGELFFGEGSRLTVL.

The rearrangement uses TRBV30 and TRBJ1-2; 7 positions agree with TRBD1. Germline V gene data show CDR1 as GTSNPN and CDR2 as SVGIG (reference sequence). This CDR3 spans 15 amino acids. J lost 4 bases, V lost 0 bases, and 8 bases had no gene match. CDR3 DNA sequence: TGTGCCTGGAGTGTAAAGGACAGGCCTCTCTATGGCTACACCTTC. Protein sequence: CAWSVKDRPLYGYTF.

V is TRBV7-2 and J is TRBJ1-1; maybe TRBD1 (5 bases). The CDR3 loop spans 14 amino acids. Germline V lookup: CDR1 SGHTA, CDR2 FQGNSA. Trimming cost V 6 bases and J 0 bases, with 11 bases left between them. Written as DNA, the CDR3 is TGTGCCAGCAGGTACAGGACCCTGAACACTGAAGCTTTCTTT. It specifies CASRYRTLNTEAFF.

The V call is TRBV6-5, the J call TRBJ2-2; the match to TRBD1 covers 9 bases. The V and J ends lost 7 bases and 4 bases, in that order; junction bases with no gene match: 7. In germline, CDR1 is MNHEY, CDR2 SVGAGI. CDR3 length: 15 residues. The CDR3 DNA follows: TGTGCCAGCAATTCCGGGACAGGGCTCACCGGGGAGCTGTTTTTT. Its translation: CASNSGTGLTGELFF.

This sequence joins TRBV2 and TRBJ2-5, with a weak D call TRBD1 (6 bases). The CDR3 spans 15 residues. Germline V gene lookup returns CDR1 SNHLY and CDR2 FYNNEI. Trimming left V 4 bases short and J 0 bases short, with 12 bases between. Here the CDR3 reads CASSVMGANQETQYF. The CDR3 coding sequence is TGTGCCAGCAGTGTAATGGGGGCAAACCAAGAGACCCAGTACTTC.

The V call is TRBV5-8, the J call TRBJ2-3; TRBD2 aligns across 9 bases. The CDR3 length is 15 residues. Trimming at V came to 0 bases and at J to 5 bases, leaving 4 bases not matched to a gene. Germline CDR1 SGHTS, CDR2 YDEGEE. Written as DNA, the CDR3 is TGTGCCAGCAGCTTGGCTAGCGGGGTTCGAGATACGCAGTATTTT. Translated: CASSLASGVRDTQYF.

CDR3 nucleotide sequence: TGTGCCAGCAGCGGCTCCCACTATGGCTACACCTTC. This gives the protein CASSGSHYGYTF. This sequence joins TRBV7-9 and TRBJ1-2; no definite D call. V lost 5 bases to trimming and J lost 3 bases, with 7 bases between them. The CDR3 totals 12 residues. CDR1 and CDR2 from the germline V gene are SEHNR and FQNEAQ (reference sequence). The whole variable domain, filled in from reference TRBV7-9 and TRBJ1-2, reads DTGVSQNPRHKITKRGQNVTFRCDPISEHNRLYWYRQTLGQGPEFLTYFQNEAQLEKSRLLSDRFSAERPKGSFSTLEIQRTEQGDSAMYLCASSGSHYGYTFGSGTRLTVV.